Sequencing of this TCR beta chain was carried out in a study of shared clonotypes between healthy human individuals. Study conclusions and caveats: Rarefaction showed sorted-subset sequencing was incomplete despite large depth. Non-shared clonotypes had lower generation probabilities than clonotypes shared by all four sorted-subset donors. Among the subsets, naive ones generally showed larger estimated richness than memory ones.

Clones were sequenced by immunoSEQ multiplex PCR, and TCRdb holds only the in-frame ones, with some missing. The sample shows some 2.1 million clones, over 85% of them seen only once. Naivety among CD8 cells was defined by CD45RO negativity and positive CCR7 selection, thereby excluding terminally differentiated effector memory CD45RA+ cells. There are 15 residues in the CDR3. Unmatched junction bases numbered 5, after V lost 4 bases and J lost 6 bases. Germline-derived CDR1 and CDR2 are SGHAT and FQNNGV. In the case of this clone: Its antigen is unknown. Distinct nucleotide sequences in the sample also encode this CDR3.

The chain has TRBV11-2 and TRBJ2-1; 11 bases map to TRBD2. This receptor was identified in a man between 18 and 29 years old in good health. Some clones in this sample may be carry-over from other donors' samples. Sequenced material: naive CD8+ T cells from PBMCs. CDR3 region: CASSSGTSGSNEQFF. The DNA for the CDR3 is TGTGCCAGCAGCTCCGGGACTAGCGGTAGCAATGAGCAGTTCTTC.